Presented here are 21 T cell receptor beta chains from one specimen sequenced in a study of cytomegalovirus exposure and HLA in healthy donors. 60 Vbeta and 13 Jbeta primers were used in PCR. Libraries were prepared by immunoSEQ multiplex PCR; TCRdb keeps only in-frame clonotypes and omits some of them. The sample lists roughly 120,000 clones, 70% to 85% occurring once. Source material: PBMCs. Source of these receptors: a woman between 18 and 29 years old in good health and CMV-seronegative.

This rearrangement joins TRBV4-1 to TRBJ2-3, with D maybe TRBD1 (6 bases). V was trimmed by 2 bases and J by 6 bases, leaving 12 bases between them. This CDR3 has 14 residues. Germline V gives CDR1 MGHRA, CDR2 YSYEKL. CDR3 protein: CASSQINREDTQYF. In DNA form, the CDR3 reads TGCGCCAGCAGCCAAATAAACAGGGAGGATACGCAGTATTTT.

The rearrangement uses TRBV28 and TRBJ2-5; D not resolved. Germline V gives CDR1 MDHEN, CDR2 SYDVKM. This CDR3 has 15 residues. Trimming stripped 2 bases from V and 1 base from J, with 11 bases between. The CDR3 is CASSLGAAGQETQYF. The CDR3 DNA reads as TGTGCCAGCAGTTTAGGAGCCGCCGGCCAAGAGACCCAGTACTTC.

The genes are TRBV30 and TRBJ1-1; the D gene is possibly TRBD1 (5 bases). V lost 1 base and J 8 bases, leaving 17 bases between the germline ends. Looked up from germline, CDR1 is GTSNPN and CDR2 is SVGIG (reference sequence). The CDR3 length is 14 residues. CDR3 bases: TGTGCCTGGAGTGAGGGGACGAATGCGGGGGAAGCTTTCTTT. Translating gives CAWSEGTNAGEAFF.

J is TRBJ2-1 and V is TRBV6-1; D unclear. The germline V gene encodes CDR1 MNHNS and CDR2 SASEGT. CDR3 size: 13 residues. With 2 bases removed from V and 5 bases from J, the gap between germline ends came to 7 bases. The CDR3 reads CASSESLNNEQFF. The CDR3 DNA follows: TGTGCCAGCAGTGAATCACTGAACAATGAGCAGTTCTTC.

The chain employs TRBV11-2 and TRBJ1-2; TRBD1 matches at 9 bases. Trimming removed 6 bases from V and 4 bases from J; junction bases left unmatched: 12. This CDR3 spans 16 amino acids. CDR1 is SGHAT, CDR2 FQNNGV, per germline. The chain's CDR3 is CASRALSTGGAYGYTF. The DNA for the CDR3 is TGTGCCAGCAGGGCGCTGTCTACAGGGGGCGCCTATGGCTACACCTTC. The complete variable domain, with remaining parts taken from reference TRBV11-2 and TRBJ1-2, reads EAGVAQSPRYKIIEKRQSVAFWCNPISGHATLYWYQQILGQGPKLLIQFQNNGVVDDSQLPKDRFSAERLKGVDSTLKIQPAKLEDSAVYLCASRALSTGGAYGYTFGSGTRLTVV.

The V and J genes are TRBV6-5 and TRBJ2-1; 10 nucleotides match TRBD2. Germline CDR1 and CDR2: MNHEY and SVGAGI. The CDR3 length is 15 residues. Unmatched junction bases numbered 6, after V lost 0 bases and J lost 10 bases. CDR3 protein: CASSYSTAGGSEQFF. In DNA, the CDR3 is TGTGCCAGCAGTTACTCGACAGCGGGAGGGTCCGAGCAGTTCTTC.

V is TRBV7-2 and J is TRBJ2-2, with TRBD2 as a possible D gene (5 bases). Germline V gene lookup returns CDR1 SGHTA and CDR2 FQGNSA. The CDR3 extends over 14 amino acids. Trimming took off 0 bases at V and 7 bases at J, with 9 bases between the two ends. Here the CDR3 DNA reads TGTGCCAGCAGCTTAGCTGCCGGAGGCGGGGAGCTGTTTTTT. Residues: CASSLAAGGGELFF.

The V and J genes are TRBV29-1 and TRBJ1-1, with a weak D call TRBD1 (5 bases). CDR3 length: 12 residues. Trimming removed 6 bases at V and 10 bases at J, with 18 bases between. Germline V gene data show CDR1 as SQVTM and CDR2 as ANQGSEA. Written as DNA, the CDR3 is TGCAGCGTAGGGGCTGGCAGGGATGGAGCTTTCTTT. It is translated as CSVGAGRDGAFF.

V usage is TRBV28 and J usage is TRBJ2-1, with a weak D call TRBD1 (5 bases). From germline, CDR1 is MDHEN and CDR2 SYDVKM. The CDR3 is 15 residues long. The V and J ends lost 4 bases and 1 base respectively, with 11 bases between them. CDR3 protein: CASSYDRESYNEQFF. As DNA, the CDR3 is TGTGCCAGCAGTTACGACAGAGAGTCCTACAATGAGCAGTTCTTC.

The V gene is TRBV29-1, the J gene TRBJ2-3, with D possibly TRBD1 on 5 matching bases. Germline-derived CDR1 and CDR2 are SQVTM and ANQGSEA. The V end was cut by 4 bases, the J end by 2 bases, with 16 bases between. The CDR3 runs to 15 residues. In DNA, the CDR3 is TGCAGCGTTGCTAGTGGGGCCCATTCCACAGATACGCAGTATTTT. It is translated as CSVASGAHSTDTQYF.

The gene calls are TRBV28 and TRBJ2-7; possible D gene TRBD2, 6 bases. This CDR3 spans 16 amino acids. V was cut by 4 bases and J by 9 bases, with 25 bases left in between. CDR1 and CDR2 from the germline V gene are MDHEN and SYDVKM. CDR3: CASSSLQGLIALWQYF. CDR3 coding DNA: TGTGCCAGCAGTTCCTTGCAAGGACTAATTGCCTTGTGGCAGTACTTC. Drawing the rest from reference TRBV28 and TRBJ2-7, the complete variable domain is DVKVTQSSRYLVKRTGEKVFLECVQDMDHENMFWYRQDPGLGLRLIYFSYDVKMKEKGDIPEGYSVSREKKERFSLILESASTNQTSMYLCASSSLQGLIALWQYFGPGTRLTVT.

This chain uses TRBV14 with TRBJ2-1; D is undetermined. The CDR3 has 15 amino acids. The germline gives CDR1 SGHDN, CDR2 FVKESK. The V and J ends lost 1 base and 5 bases respectively, with 12 bases between them. CDR3 loop: CASSQGVAGNNEQFF. Written as DNA, the CDR3 is TGTGCCAGCAGCCAAGGGGTAGCTGGTAACAATGAGCAGTTCTTC.

The chain couples TRBV28 to TRBJ2-3; D unclear. The V end lost 6 bases, the J end lost 2 bases, and 21 bases lay between the germline ends. This CDR3 is built from 17 residues. Germline CDR1 reads MDHEN; CDR2 reads SYDVKM. The CDR3 protein is CASSRTRVAYYTDTQYF. The CDR3 DNA reads TGTGCCAGCAGCCGCACCCGGGTCGCCTATTACACAGATACGCAGTATTTT.

This rearrangement joins TRBV9 to TRBJ2-1; 7 positions agree with TRBD1. Trimming took 2 bases from V and 9 from J; bases not matched to a gene: 8. CDR1 is SGDLS, CDR2 YYNGEE, per germline. The CDR3 contains 14 residues. DNA of the CDR3: TGTGCCAGCAGCGTCGACGGGACAGTTGGTGAGCAGTTCTTC. Protein product: CASSVDGTVGEQFF. Using reference TRBV9 and TRBJ2-1 for the parts outside the CDR3, the full variable domain is DSGVTQTPKHLITATGQRVTLRCSPRSGDLSVYWYQQSLDQGLQFLIQYYNGEERAKGNILERFSAQQFPDLHSELNLSSLELGDSALYFCASSVDGTVGEQFFGPGTRLTVL.

The chain joins TRBV5-1 to TRBJ1-2; 10 bases align to TRBD1. Germline V lookup: CDR1 SGHRS, CDR2 YFSETQ. The CDR3 loop spans 13 amino acids. Trimming at V came to 3 bases and at J to 6 bases, leaving 2 bases not matched to a gene. DNA of the CDR3: TGCGCCAGCAGCTCCGGACAGGGGGATGGCTACACCTTC. Its translation is CASSSGQGDGYTF.

Regarding this clone: Other nucleotide sequences in the sample specify the same CDR3. The V call is TRBV18, the J call TRBJ1-5, with 11 positions matching TRBD1. Trimming took 3 bases from V and 6 from J; bases not matched to a gene: 4. Per germline, CDR1 KGHSH and CDR2 LQKENI. This CDR3 is built from 15 residues. CDR3 bases: TGTGCCAGCTCACCTGGACAGGGGGCGGGTCAGCCCCAGCATTTT. This gives the protein CASSPGQGAGQPQHF.

The sample holds a few counts of this clone. The genes are TRBV15 and TRBJ2-1, with a tentative D call TRBD1 (7 bases). V lost 8 bases and J 4 bases, leaving 15 bases between the germline ends. Germline V CDR1 and CDR2: LNHNV, YYDKDF (reference sequence). There are 14 residues in the CDR3. The chain's CDR3 is CATRQGGGYNEQFF. For the CDR3, the DNA is TGTGCCACCCGACAGGGTGGGGGGTACAATGAGCAGTTCTTC.

This chain links TRBV15 with TRBJ1-4, with D unresolved. Germline CDR1 reads LNHNV; CDR2 reads YYDKDF (reference sequence). The V and J ends lost 8 bases and 3 bases respectively, with 16 bases between them. This CDR3 comprises 15 residues. The CDR3: CATQRPGVANEKLFF. As DNA, the CDR3 is TGTGCCACCCAGCGGCCCGGGGTGGCTAATGAAAAACTGTTTTTT.

This chain joins TRBV4-3 and TRBJ1-5; TRBD1 is a possible D gene (6 bases). The germline V gene encodes CDR1 LGHNA and CDR2 YSLEER. V lost 4 bases and J lost 8, with 18 bases in between. The CDR3 is made up of 15 amino acids. CDR3 DNA: TGCGCCAGCAGCCCATCAGCCAGGGGTTTGGAGCCCCAGCATTTT. Protein product: CASSPSARGLEPQHF.

The chain is built from TRBV5-1 and TRBJ2-7; maybe TRBD1 (5 bases). CDR1 is SGHRS and CDR2 is YFSETQ in the germline V gene. The CDR3 sequence is 15 residues long. V was shortened by 4 bases and J by 1 base, with 15 bases between the two germline ends. CDR3 sequence: CASSPQPDISYEQYF. The CDR3 region has the DNA TGCGCCAGCAGCCCACAACCGGACATATCCTACGAGCAGTACTTC.

This chain links TRBV28 with TRBJ2-3; 9 nucleotides align to TRBD2. This CDR3 is built from 19 residues. V gave up 1 base and J gave up 5 bases; unmatched junction bases: 16. The V gene's germline CDR1 is MDHEN and CDR2 SYDVKM. CDR3 in amino acids: CASSLSLGGAGGPGDTQYF. DNA of the CDR3: TGTGCCAGCAGTTTATCGTTAGGGGGCGCGGGAGGGCCGGGAGATACGCAGTATTTT.